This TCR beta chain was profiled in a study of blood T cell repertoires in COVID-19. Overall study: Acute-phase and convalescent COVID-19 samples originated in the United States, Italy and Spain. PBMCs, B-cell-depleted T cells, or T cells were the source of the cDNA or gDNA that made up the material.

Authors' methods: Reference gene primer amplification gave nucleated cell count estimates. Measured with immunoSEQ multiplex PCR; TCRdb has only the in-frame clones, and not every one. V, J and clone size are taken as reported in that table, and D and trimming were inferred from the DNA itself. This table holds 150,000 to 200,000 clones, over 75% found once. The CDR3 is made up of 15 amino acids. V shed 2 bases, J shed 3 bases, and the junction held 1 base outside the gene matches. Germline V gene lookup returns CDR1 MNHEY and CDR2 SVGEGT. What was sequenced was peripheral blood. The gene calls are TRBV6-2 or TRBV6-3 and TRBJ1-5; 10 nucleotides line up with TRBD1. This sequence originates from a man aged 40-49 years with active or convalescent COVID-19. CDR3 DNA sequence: TGTGCCAGCAGTTACGGGACAGGGGTCAATCAGCCCCAGCATTTT. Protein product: CASSYGTGVNQPQHF.